The T cell receptor beta chain described here comes from a study of metastatic and nonmetastatic thyroid tumors. TCRdb reanalyzed the PCR reads with MiXCR. The sample includes about 7,200 clones, roughly two fifths of them seen just once. Thyroid surgery was preceded by no treatment in any patient. This clone came up a few times. Sequencing was done on a sample of tumor tissue. This TCR was sampled from a female donor with papillary thyroid cancer or a benign thyroid nodule (not recorded which). Some clones in this sample may be carry-over from other donors' samples.

The CDR3 spells CASSSPKGTSETYEQYF. The CDR3, as DNA: TGTGCCAGCAGCTCTCCTAAGGGGACTAGCGAGACCTACGAGCAGTACTTC. The chain uses TRBV11-1 and TRBJ2-7, with TRBD2 matching over 10 bases. The germline V gene has CDR1 SGHAT and CDR2 FQDESV (reference sequence). The J segment lost 2 bases and the V segment lost 4 bases, leaving 11 bases of the junction unmatched. The CDR3 is 17 amino acids.